This TCR beta chain was obtained from a study of T cells in Graves' hyperthyroidism and ophthalmopathy. Turning to the study itself: Peripheral blood was collected at initial diagnosis, before any treatment. Study-level findings and limits: With a median lead of around 6.7 months before onset, the model predicted ophthalmopathy. A model using 13 V-J features told ophthalmopathy apart from stable hyperthyroidism.

Active moderate-to-severe ophthalmopathy, Clinical Activity Score at least 3, NOSPECS at least 4, under 3 months' duration. The table lists this clonotype with many counts. Its antigen is undetermined. The CDR3 loop spans 13 amino acids. The V end was cut by 2 bases, the J end by 5 bases, with 10 bases between. The germline V gene encodes CDR1 SGDLS and CDR2 YYNGEE. Using RNA transcripts as the source, TCR beta CDR3 regions were amplified. The primer set for the first-round RT-PCR of the TCR CDR3 was HTBI. TCRdb called the multiplex PCR reads again in MiXCR, with one record for every CDR3 protein. This table has 450,000 to 650,000 distinct CDR3 sequences, approximately 15% appearing once.

Sequencing was done on a sample of blood. The receptor was isolated from a woman aged 18-30 years with Graves' ophthalmopathy. V is TRBV9 and J is TRBJ2-5, with D possibly being TRBD1 (6 bases). CDR3 bases: TGTGCCAGCAGCGTCTCAGGGGTCGAGACCCAGTACTTC. It translates to CASSVSGVETQYF.